Given below is one T cell receptor (beta chain) in context. This clone was picked up one time. Its antigen is unknown. No quality values exist for individual bases; no much larger clone is one base distant. The CDR3 starts with the cysteine, ends with the phenylalanine, and has 16 residues. Solely the CDR3 DNA is kept, with 48 bases framed from the first base. Per the germline V gene, MNHEY is the CDR1 and SVGAGI is the CDR2. The germline V and J ends show losses of 2 bases and 4 bases respectively, and no gene match explains 8 bases of the junction. The data are from a study of cytomegalovirus exposure and HLA in healthy donors (dated by TCRdb to about 2017). Regarding the research as a whole: In an earlier analysis of some 550 of the donors, 250 to 350 Gb of sequence data and 100 million or so unique TCR beta sequences from about 190 million T cells were reported. The study was designed to test whether signatures of past pathogen exposure could be identified by cataloging public T cell receptors. An earlier analysis of 587 of the donors used high-throughput TCR beta sequencing to judge whether each TCR beta V gene segment behaved as functional or pseudogenic. An early release covering 500 to 750 HLA-typed donors comprised about 300 gigabases of sequencing data and tens of millions of unique TCR sequences. Roughly five DR-DQ haplotypes were treated as single units for association and clustering because of strong linkage in the cohort. All discovery cohort repertoires had been generated using a single sequencing platform. Of the roughly 400 genotyped donors, approximately 83% fell in the genetic ancestry cluster associated with self-reported Caucasian donors. Rather than using new phenotypic data, the later analysis identified candidate immune exposures from TCR beta sequences and from how often those sequences occurred across donors. Besides the first cohort of 500 to 700 subjects, a separate validation cohort made up of roughly 130 different subjects was used. The number of donors typed differed by locus, with roughly 629-640 for A, B, C, DRB1 and DQB1, roughly 550 for DQA1, 600 to 610 for DPA1, and around 430 for DPB1. The study profiled the T cell repertoires of about 640 subjects by immunosequencing and related them to cytomegalovirus serostatus. A later genetic analysis used genome-wide SNP genotypes for about 60% of the roughly 700 donors, treating that subset as a discovery cohort. In a later analysis, previously published TCR beta repertoires from 550 to 750 donors were re-analyzed and high-resolution HLA genotyping was added so that TCR occurrence patterns could be studied. Class I and class II HLA loci were covered by the typing at four-digit resolution. Among some 400 genotyped donors of the cohort, an average of roughly 230,000 unique TCR beta nucleotide sequences was sequenced per donor, of which 15% to 20% were non-productive. Donor age, sex, ethnicity and CMV serostatus were collected together with the repertoire data. To predict cytomegalovirus infection status, the study brought together high-throughput TCR immunosequencing, statistical association of individual TCRs with disease status, and machine learning.

Paper-wide results and their limitations: It was suggested by the authors that the approach could potentially be generalized to other disease states and immunological phenotypes. When HLA alleles, especially DR and DQ, strongly co-occurred, attributing TCR associations to individual alleles was difficult. Roughly uniform sequencing depth across donors was assumed in presence/absence analyses, although this assumption may not hold. In a later genetic analysis, fewer N-insertions in productive TCRs were reported among donors in an Asian-associated ancestry cluster than the approximately 710-donor mean. Only TCR beta chains were sequenced in this cohort, and the absence of alpha or paired-chain data limited detectable features. A cluster of highly shared sequence variants was judged likely to represent a technical artifact of the sequencing pipeline. A further reported finding was that TCR beta sequences accurately predicted the HLA-A and HLA-B alleles for most subjects in the first cohort. Specific HLA alleles were associated with roughly 16,000 TCR beta sequences at a false discovery rate of 0.05 in a later analysis. Several of the top co-occurrence clusters appeared to be linked to parvovirus B19, influenza, CMV and Epstein-Barr virus, according to a later analysis. Because some donors lacked HLA typing at each locus, the association tests relied only on the typed subset. A few of the identified cytomegalovirus-associated TCR beta chains were confirmed in vitro to be specific for cytomegalovirus antigens. While some public TCRs were present in many individuals, most TCR sequences turned up only very rarely across donors. Because counts were too low, some 17 rarely observed V segments, including chromosome 9 orphons, were left out of the earlier analysis of about 620 of the donors. In a later analysis, HLA-associated TCR beta chains were found to be more clonally expanded and to have lower generation probabilities than equally common non-associated chains. Correlated functional status among segregating V segments might reflect linkage disequilibrium, but an unknown experimental factor could not be ruled out. Cytomegalovirus status was reported to be diagnosed by the classifier with high specificity and sensitivity in both the original and validation cohorts. In a later genetic analysis, a missense DCLRE1C variant was associated with V-gene and J-gene trimming of TCR beta chains, and the association was replicated in an independent cohort. The study gave a list of 150 to 200 TCR beta chains associated with cytomegalovirus. For the cohort, immune exposure information was limited to CMV serostatus. An earlier analysis of approximately 600 of the donors showed that most TCR beta V segments appeared in productive rearrangements either about 87% or about 30% of the time, which broadly matched IMGT annotations. In a later analysis, the rate of TCR association differed among HLA loci, with DRB1 alleles having the most associated TCRs and HLA-C alleles having the fewest. Because the 87-base-pair reads could not distinguish some IMGT-functional V segments, including TRBV6-2 and TRBV6-3, those segments were excluded. In a later analysis, most CMV-associated TCR beta chains were found to appear HLA-restricted, with HLA associations seemingly driven largely by CMV exposure.

The library relied on the immunoSEQ multiplex PCR assay. For the multiplex PCR, a mixture combining 60 forward primers for TCR Vbeta segments and 13 reverse primers for TCR Jbeta segments was used. A multiplex PCR assay on genomic DNA amplified the CDR3 region of rearranged TCR beta genes. The amplified TCR beta libraries were sequenced on the Illumina HiSeq System as 87-base-pair reads. Concerning the study's data processing: In a later analysis, roughly 80 million unique TCR beta chains were counted across the approximately 670 repertoires, and about 10 million of these chains were shared by at least two donors. Raw reads were error-corrected and collapsed into unique sequences with a nearest-neighbor algorithm that merged closely related sequences to remove PCR and sequencing errors. To assign V, D and J gene segments, CDR3 sequences were aligned to IMGT reference sequences. For a sequence to be retained, a match of at least six nucleotides was required to both a V gene segment and a J gene segment. Rearrangements were classified as productive when the CDR3 lacked stop codons and remained in frame with V and J, and all other rearrangements were classified as non-productive. CDR3 was defined by IMGT convention, running from the second conserved V-encoded cysteine to the conserved J-encoded phenylalanine. In an earlier analysis of around 600 of the donors, sequences lacking an unambiguous match to a single V gene segment were excluded. In an earlier analysis of some 590 of the donors, a V segment was called functional when productive rearrangements were above 56.7%, and segregating when the standard deviation between donors exceeded 5%. A statistical classification framework was developed to diagnose cytomegalovirus status using the catalog of TCR beta chain sequences. V and J gene assignment, in a later analysis, came from comparing TCR nucleotide sequences with IMGT/GENE-DB human TR gene sequences. In a later analysis, CDR3 sequences and most-parsimonious VDJ recombination scenarios were assigned using the TCRdist pipeline. In a later analysis, each TCR beta chain was defined by its CDR3 amino acid sequence together with its V-gene family, and reads lacking a unique V-gene family were excluded. As a way to deal with suspected cross-contamination and a sequencing artifact, a later analysis dropped 450 to 700 nucleotide sequences that were highly shared and had low generation probability. In a later analysis, a clonal expansion index was calculated for each public chain from normalized within-repertoire ranks of inferred template counts. A later analysis computed generation probabilities with a VDJ recombination model fitted to out-of-frame rearrangements, and checked the results against IGoR. Hypergeometric tests were used in a later analysis to score TCR-TCR, TCR-HLA and TCR-CMV co-occurrence, with a repertoire-size bias correction applied to the TCR pairs. To estimate false discovery rates, a later analysis permuted the HLA or CMV assignments 20 times. A later analysis grouped co-occurring TCRs with DBSCAN, adding TCRdist sequence similarity when clustering within HLA-allele-positive subsets. Repertoires with fewer than 30,000 or more than 120,000 public chains, plus five repertoires with anomalous nucleotide sharing, were excluded from co-occurrence clustering. In its TCRdb copy, this immuneACCESS table keeps in-frame sequences only and misses some clones. Where compared with another copy, unresolved V genes explain less than half of these, and the others have no known cause. V and J calls plus clone size are reproduced from that table; the DNA served to infer D and trimming. The sample profile shows hundreds of thousands of clones; around 80% of them were found once. In total, the top ten clones hold 0.71% of the sample.

The cohort comprised some 700 healthy bone marrow donors. Cohort members were all nominally healthy when sampled, although unrecorded immune exposures were likely present. The donor tested CMV seronegative, placing the donor among the 350 or so seronegative members of the cohort. Each donor provided a peripheral blood sample, and peripheral blood mononuclear cells were used for TCR beta sequencing. The Qiagen DNeasy Blood Extraction Kit was used to extract genomic DNA from the blood cell samples. The rearrangement joined TRBV6-5 to TRBJ1-1; TRBD1 lines up with 9 middle nucleotides. Sequencing was done on a sample of PBMCs. This TCR came from a boy aged 2-15 years in good health and CMV-seronegative. The sequence in DNA is TGTGCCAGCAGTTACCGGACAGGGGCGGGTAGCACTGAAGCTTTCTTT. Translated, this is CASSYRTGAGSTEAFF.